This T cell receptor (beta chain) was found in a study of blood T cell repertoires in COVID-19. The CDR3 length is 13 residues. CDR1 is MDHEN and CDR2 is SYDVKM in the germline V gene. V was shortened by 7 bases and J by 0 bases, with 10 bases between the two germline ends. Produced via immunoSEQ multiplex PCR; TCRdb's table is partial and in-frame only. The table includes under 200,000 clones, approximately 85% detected once. The sequence derives from a man aged 40-49 years who had recovered from COVID-19. Material for sequencing was peripheral blood. The rearrangement joins TRBV28 to TRBJ2-7; the D gene is possibly TRBD1 (6 bases). The CDR3 DNA follows: TGTGCCAGCATGGACAGACCCTCCTACGAGCAGTACTTC. Protein: CASMDRPSYEQYF.